What follows are 32 T cell receptor beta chains derived from one specimen sequenced in a study of early T cells in non-severe SARS-CoV-2 infection. TCRdb analysed the 5' RACE reads with MiXCR anew, one entry per CDR3 protein. The sample includes some 56,000 distinct CDR3 sequences, more than 12% seen only once; the top ten take roughly 4.3%. The specimen comprised whole blood, sampled at baseline. The receptors come from an adult who was a healthcare worker with PCR-confirmed SARS-CoV-2 infection or an uninfected control (not recorded which).

The chain has TRBV4-2 and TRBJ2-3; unclear D gene. Trimming removed 0 bases at V and 3 bases at J, with 10 bases between. The germline V gene encodes CDR1 LGHNA and CDR2 YNFKEQ. The CDR3 runs 15 residues. As DNA, the CDR3 is TGTGCCAGCAGCCAAGATCAGGTCTCTACAGATACGCAGTATTTT. Encoded protein: CASSQDQVSTDTQYF.

This clonotype was counted a few times. The V call is TRBV11-2, the J call TRBJ2-3; TRBD2 matches at 8 bases. Germline values: CDR1 SGHAT, CDR2 FQNNGV. This CDR3 has 15 amino acids. The V segment lost 1 base and the J segment 6 bases; nucleotides outside the gene matches: 6. CDR3 coding DNA: TGTGCCAGCAGCTTAGTCCGGGGGGGCCTTGATACGCAGTATTTT. This gives the protein CASSLVRGGLDTQYF.

This clonotype was found a few times. The chain is built from TRBV6-5 and TRBJ1-1; 10 nucleotides line up with TRBD1. J lost 1 base, V lost 7 bases, and 18 bases had no gene match. This CDR3 comprises 19 residues. The germline V gene has CDR1 MNHEY and CDR2 SVGAGI. The CDR3 coding sequence is TGTGCCAGCAACAAAAACAACCGGGACAGGGGCTACGGGAACACTGAAGCTTTCTTT. Encoded protein: CASNKNNRDRGYGNTEAFF.

This clonotype appeared a few times. The chain links TRBV6-5 to TRBJ1-6, with D unresolved. The germline V gene has CDR1 MNHEY and CDR2 SVGAGI. This CDR3 contains 13 residues. Trimming stripped 2 bases from V and 11 bases from J, with 10 bases between. CDR3 sequence (DNA): TGTGCCAGCAGTTACCTCGCTCCAACACCCCTCCACTTT. This translates into CASSYLAPTPLHF.

This clonotype has a handful of counts. The V call is TRBV4-2, the J call TRBJ2-5; no definite D call. Trimming cost V 0 bases and J 3 bases, with 14 bases left between them. Per germline, CDR1 LGHNA and CDR2 YNFKEQ. This CDR3 is 16 amino acids long. In nucleotides, the CDR3 is TGTGCCAGCAGCCAAGAGCTCTGGCGGAGAGAAGAGACCCAGTACTTC. Amino acid sequence: CASSQELWRREETQYF.

The rearrangement joins TRBV28 to TRBJ2-7; 9 positions match TRBD1. This CDR3 comprises 15 residues. Germline V lookup: CDR1 MDHEN, CDR2 SYDVKM. V dropped 6 bases and J dropped 5; count of bases not matched to a gene: 11. The CDR3 sequence: CASSMTGGVADEQYF. In DNA, the CDR3 is TGTGCCAGCAGCATGACAGGGGGTGTGGCGGACGAGCAGTACTTC.

This clonotype was seen a few times. The chain uses TRBV5-1 and TRBJ1-6; D is possibly TRBD1 (5 bases). V was shortened by 4 bases and J by 0 bases, with 14 bases between the two germline ends. From germline, CDR1 is SGHRS and CDR2 YFSETQ. The CDR3 is 17 residues long. The CDR3 is CASSPGTPSSYNSPLHF. The DNA of the CDR3 is TGCGCCAGCAGCCCCGGGACCCCGAGCTCCTATAATTCACCCCTCCACTTT.

In this sample, this clonotype turned up a few times. The chain combines TRBV12-3 or TRBV12-4 with TRBJ2-1, with TRBD2 matching over 8 bases. V dropped 3 bases and J dropped 8; count of bases not matched to a gene: 12. This CDR3 has 16 amino acids. In DNA, the CDR3 is TGTGCCAGCAGTTTCCTTTCCGGGGGGGCCACACATGAGCAGTTCTTC. Translated, it gives CASSFLSGGATHEQFF.

The chain combines TRBV7-8 with TRBJ2-2; TRBD1 is a possible D gene (6 bases). Germline loops: CDR1 SGHVS, CDR2 FQNEAQ. This CDR3 is 14 amino acids long. V was clipped by 4 bases and J by 8 bases, with 14 bases between them. The CDR3, as DNA: TGTGCCAGCAGCTCAAACAGGGTGTCGGGGGAGCTGTTTTTT. Translation gives CASSSNRVSGELFF.

The CDR3 here is CASSFGERTNEQFF. The CDR3 region has the DNA TGCGCCAGCAGCTTTGGGGAGAGGACTAATGAGCAGTTCTTC. The rearrangement joins TRBV5-1 to TRBJ2-1; D is perhaps TRBD2 (5 bases). The V and J ends lost 2 bases and 7 bases respectively, with 13 bases between them. The germline V gene encodes CDR1 SGHRS and CDR2 YFSETQ. The CDR3 length is 14 residues.

Concerning this clonotype: A junction boundary mismatches the germline segment, possibly from a read error. The gene calls are TRBV10-2 and TRBJ2-7; 13 nucleotides agree with TRBD2. The germline V gene has CDR1 WSHSY and CDR2 SAAADI. The CDR3 spans 15 residues. CDR3 amino acids: CTSSGGTSGIDEQYF. The CDR3 DNA reads TGCACCAGCAGTGGGGGGACTAGCGGGATAGACGAGCAGTACTTC.

J is TRBJ1-2 and V is TRBV20-1, with D unclear. Between the trimmed V and J ends, which lost 1 base and 4 bases, there was a span of 13 bases. There are 14 residues in the CDR3. Germline lookup yields CDR1 DFQATT and CDR2 SNEGSKA (reference sequence). The CDR3 DNA reads TGCAGTGCTAGAGTCTCGCAGACTCCCTATGGCTACACCTTC. It codes for CSARVSQTPYGYTF.

The CDR3 sequence is CASRQGRNTEAFF. In DNA, the CDR3 is TGTGCCAGCCGACAGGGTAGGAACACTGAAGCTTTCTTT. This chain uses TRBV19 with TRBJ1-1, with 7 bases matching TRBD1. Trimming at V came to 9 bases and at J to 1 base, leaving 5 bases not matched to a gene. CDR3 length: 13 amino acids. Germline V CDR1 and CDR2: LNHDA, SQIVND (reference sequence).

This clonotype was seen only once. This chain connects TRBV6-5 to TRBJ2-7; TRBD2 matches 11 bases. The germline CDR1 and CDR2 sequences are MNHEY and SVGAGI. The V segment lost 2 bases and the J segment 3 bases; nucleotides outside the gene matches: 0. This CDR3 is built from 14 residues. CDR3 loop: CASSYGTSGYEQYF. The DNA of the CDR3 is TGTGCCAGCAGTTACGGGACTAGCGGCTACGAGCAGTACTTC.

CDR3 nucleotide sequence: TGTGCCAGCAGCCAAGTGGCGGCTGCAGATACGCAGTATTTT. Its protein is CASSQVAAADTQYF. V gene TRBV3-1 combines with J gene TRBJ2-3; D gene unclear. This CDR3 has 14 residues. Trimming cost V 1 base and J 4 bases, with 9 bases left between them. In germline, CDR1 is LGHDT, CDR2 YNNKEL (reference sequence).

This clonotype turned up a few times. This chain links TRBV10-3 with TRBJ2-3; a weak D match, TRBD2 (5 bases). Trimming stripped 8 bases from V and 0 bases from J, with 9 bases between. The CDR3 sequence is 13 residues long. Per the germline V gene, CDR1 is ENHRY and CDR2 is SYGVKD. The CDR3 DNA sequence: TGTGCCATCTGCGCTAGCAGCACAGATACGCAGTATTTT. It is translated as CAICASSTDTQYF.

The chain links TRBV9 to TRBJ2-1; the D is unclear. Germline loops: CDR1 SGDLS, CDR2 YYNGEE. V was clipped by 0 bases and J by 0 bases, with 4 bases between them. CDR3 length: 14 amino acids. The CDR3 bases are TGTGCCAGCAGCGTAGGGAGCTCCTACAATGAGCAGTTCTTC. It is translated as CASSVGSSYNEQFF.

To note about this clonotype: The CDR3 does not end in the conserved phenylalanine or tryptophan, so this is likely a read error. This chain joins TRBV3-1 and TRBJ2-3; no definite D call. The CDR3 is 11 residues long. Trimming took off 3 bases at V and 4 bases at J, with 2 bases between the two ends. Germline V gives CDR1 LGHDT, CDR2 YNNKEL (reference sequence). In DNA, the CDR3 is TGTGCCAGCAGCCAGTCAGATACGCAGTATATT. Protein: CASSQSDTQYI.

This clonotype was detected only a few times. This chain uses TRBV11-2 with TRBJ2-3; 7 nucleotides match TRBD1. The germline CDR1 and CDR2 sequences are SGHAT and FQNNGV. V dropped 1 base and J dropped 0; count of bases not matched to a gene: 1. The CDR3 runs to 15 residues. The DNA of the CDR3 is TGTGCCAGCAGCTTAGGGGACAGTAGCACAGATACGCAGTATTTT. Translating it yields CASSLGDSSTDTQYF.

The chain is built from TRBV20-1 and TRBJ1-6, with TRBD1 matching over 8 bases. CDR1 and CDR2 from the germline V gene are DFQATT and SNEGSKA (reference sequence). V was clipped by 3 bases and J by 8 bases; unmatched bases: 3. The CDR3 contains 13 residues. This CDR3 reads CSARDRVDSPLHF. In DNA form, the CDR3 reads TGCAGTGCTAGGGACAGGGTCGATTCACCCCTCCACTTT.

This chain connects TRBV4-1 to TRBJ1-3, with 7 bases fitting TRBD1. The CDR3 loop spans 17 amino acids. J gave up 0 bases and V 4 bases, and 9 bases lay outside the gene matches. The germline CDR1 and CDR2 sequences are MGHRA and YSYEKL. The CDR3 DNA reads TGCGCCAGCAGCCCCCGGGGCAGGGGGACCTCTGGAAACACCATATATTTT. Its translation is CASSPRGRGTSGNTIYF.

This clonotype was seen a handful of times. V gene TRBV5-1 combines with J gene TRBJ2-5; no reliable D call. With 4 bases removed from V and 2 bases from J, the gap between germline ends came to 6 bases. Germline V gene data show CDR1 as SGHRS and CDR2 as YFSETQ. The CDR3 is 12 amino acids. CDR3 nucleotides: TGCGCCAGCAGCACAAATCAAGAGACCCAGTACTTC. Residues: CASSTNQETQYF.

This clonotype appeared many times. The chain links TRBV12-3 or TRBV12-4 to TRBJ2-1; 7 nucleotides align to TRBD1. The CDR3 extends over 14 amino acids. V trimming: 5 bases; J trimming: 9 bases; junction bases outside the gene matches: 10. Written as DNA, the CDR3 is TGTGCCAGCAGTCCCGCGTCGACAGGGCTTGAGCAGTTCTTC. Its protein product is CASSPASTGLEQFF.

This clonotype was recorded only once. The chain joins TRBV27 to TRBJ2-7; 11 bases agree with TRBD2. The CDR3 contains 16 residues. The germline V gene encodes CDR1 MNHEY and CDR2 SMNVEV (reference sequence). V was pared by 5 bases and J by 7 bases, with 13 bases of the junction left unmatched. The CDR3 sequence is CASSPHRTSGLGEQYF. The CDR3 DNA sequence: TGTGCCAGCAGTCCCCATCGGACTAGCGGGCTGGGGGAGCAGTACTTC.

In its sample, this clonotype was seen a few times. V is TRBV20-1 and J is TRBJ2-7; the D gene is possibly TRBD1 (6 bases). CDR3 length: 13 amino acids. The germline gives CDR1 DFQATT, CDR2 SNEGSKA (reference sequence). Trimming stripped 3 bases from V and 7 bases from J, with 16 bases between. The CDR3 DNA is TGCAGTGCTAGCCTTACACAGGGTGGAGAGCAGTACTTC. It yields the protein CSASLTQGGEQYF.

The J gene is TRBJ2-1, the V gene TRBV28, with 8 bases lining up with TRBD2. The CDR3 has 17 residues. Germline CDR1 and CDR2: MDHEN and SYDVKM. J gave up 4 bases and V 4 bases, and 12 bases lay outside the gene matches. The CDR3 DNA reads TGTGCCAGCAGTTCCCTTCGCGGGACTAGTCGATACAATGAGCAGTTCTTC. This gives the protein CASSSLRGTSRYNEQFF.

In regard to this clonotype: The DNA is omitted, as the CDR3 cannot be located on it reliably, and the CDR3 follows TCRdb's listing. The chain couples TRBV29-1 to TRBJ2-1; the table's D call of TRBD2 was not tested on the DNA. The CDR3 contains 14 residues when both ends are counted. In germline, CDR1 is SQVTM, CDR2 ANQGSEA. CDR3 amino acids: CSVGNGAGVGIAVF.

The chain couples TRBV9 to TRBJ2-3; 9 bases are shared with TRBD2. The germline gives CDR1 SGDLS, CDR2 YYNGEE. V lost 0 bases to trimming and J lost 1 base; unmatched junction nucleotides: 3. The CDR3 extends over 16 amino acids. CDR3 loop: CASSVGASGGTDTQYF. CDR3 nucleotides: TGTGCCAGCAGCGTAGGGGCTAGCGGGGGCACAGATACGCAGTATTTT.

This clonotype was counted at least ten times. The gene calls are TRBV7-6 and TRBJ2-7; TRBD1 aligns across 7 bases. The CDR3 runs 14 residues. With 2 bases clipped from V and 5 bases from J, the junction kept 6 bases outside the gene matches. From germline, CDR1 is SGHVS and CDR2 FNYEAQ. The CDR3 loop reads CASSLWTGSDEQYF. CDR3 DNA sequence: TGTGCCAGCAGCTTATGGACAGGTAGCGACGAGCAGTACTTC.

The CDR3 loop is CASSSRSGVQETQYF. DNA of the CDR3: TGTGCCAGCAGCTCCCGTAGCGGGGTCCAAGAGACCCAGTACTTC. The chain recombines TRBV7-9 with TRBJ2-5; TRBD2 agrees at 8 bases. The CDR3 contains 15 residues. The V gene end was trimmed by 4 bases and the J gene end by 1 base; junction bases not matched to a gene: 5. Germline CDR1 reads SEHNR; CDR2 reads FQNEAQ (reference sequence).

This clonotype was found many times. The chain has TRBV20-1 and TRBJ2-7; no clear D. Trimming took 0 bases from V and 5 from J, leaving 8 bases between them. The CDR3 is 12 amino acids. The germline V gene has CDR1 DFQATT and CDR2 SNEGSKA (reference sequence). In DNA form, the CDR3 reads TGCAGTGCTAGAGATGGTTTCCACGAGCAGTACTTC. It is translated as CSARDGFHEQYF.

The J gene is TRBJ2-5, the V gene TRBV11-2; 7 positions match TRBD2. Unmatched junction bases numbered 4, after V lost 1 base and J lost 5 bases. The CDR3 is 14 amino acids. Germline CDR1 reads SGHAT; CDR2 reads FQNNGV. The chain's CDR3 is CASSLVIAGETQYF. CDR3 DNA: TGTGCCAGCAGCTTAGTAATAGCGGGCGAGACCCAGTACTTC.